These 13 T cell receptor beta chains originate from one sample sequenced in a study of cytomegalovirus exposure and HLA in healthy donors. The PCR was carried out with 60 Vbeta primers and 13 Jbeta primers. The data were produced by immunoSEQ multiplex PCR, yet TCRdb's version contains in-frame clones alone and is incomplete. Of approximately 120,000 clones listed, over 65% are singletons. The sequencing sample was made of PBMCs. These receptors came from a woman in her thirties or forties in good health and CMV-seronegative.

This chain links TRBV28 with TRBJ2-2, with no clear D. CDR1 MDHEN and CDR2 SYDVKM come from the germline V gene. With 3 bases removed from V and 4 bases from J, the gap between germline ends came to 6 bases. CDR3 length: 13 amino acids. CDR3 nucleotide sequence: TGTGCCAGCAGTTTCAGGTCCACCGGGGAGCTGTTTTTT. Its protein product is CASSFRSTGELFF. Using reference TRBV28 and TRBJ2-2 for the parts outside the CDR3, the full variable domain is DVKVTQSSRYLVKRTGEKVFLECVQDMDHENMFWYRQDPGLGLRLIYFSYDVKMKEKGDIPEGYSVSREKKERFSLILESASTNQTSMYLCASSFRSTGELFFGEGSRLTVL.

This clone was seen more than once but under ten times. The J gene is TRBJ1-4, the V gene TRBV28; D is undetermined. CDR3 length: 16 amino acids. Trimming stripped 6 bases from V and 8 bases from J, with 22 bases between. Germline-derived CDR1 and CDR2 are MDHEN and SYDVKM. CDR3 amino acids: CASRPGDGFNFEKLFF. The CDR3 nucleotides read TGTGCCAGCAGGCCCGGGGATGGCTTTAACTTCGAAAAACTGTTTTTT.

The V call is TRBV19, the J call TRBJ1-4; 8 positions agree with TRBD1. There are 15 residues in the CDR3. Germline CDR1 is LNHDA and CDR2 is SQIVND (reference sequence). Losses at the gene ends were 4 bases for V and 7 bases for J; bases not matched to a gene: 8. CDR3 sequence: CASSTTGTGVEKLFF. The DNA of the CDR3 is TGTGCCAGTAGTACAACCGGGACAGGTGTTGAAAAACTGTTTTTT.

The chain is built from TRBV7-2 and TRBJ1-5, with D possibly TRBD1 on 6 matching bases. Trimming shortened V by 5 bases and J by 1 base, and 18 bases separated the two germline ends. CDR1 SGHTA and CDR2 FQGNSA come from the germline V gene. CDR3 length equals 17 residues. The CDR3 DNA is TGTGCCAGCAGCAGGGGGTGGGGCCCCCGGAGCAATCAGCCCCAGCATTTT. Its translation: CASSRGWGPRSNQPQHF.

This chain connects TRBV5-4 to TRBJ2-7, with 15 bases identical to TRBD2. V was pared by 4 bases and J by 3 bases, with 11 bases of the junction left unmatched. The CDR3 has 18 residues. Germline-derived CDR1 and CDR2 are SGHNT and YYREEE (reference sequence). This CDR3 is CASSGTSGRPEGYYEQYF. In DNA form, the CDR3 reads TGTGCCAGCAGCGGGACTAGCGGGAGGCCGGAGGGCTACTACGAGCAGTACTTC.

The chain carries TRBV18 and TRBJ2-7; D is uncertain. V lost 3 bases and J lost 2, with 11 bases in between. The CDR3 loop spans 14 amino acids. In germline, CDR1 is KGHSH, CDR2 LQKENI. For the CDR3, the DNA is TGTGCCAGCTCACCCGCCTCCACACCCTACGAGCAGTACTTC. It yields the protein CASSPASTPYEQYF.

This rearrangement joins TRBV19 to TRBJ2-3; 7 positions agree with TRBD2. Germline values: CDR1 LNHDA, CDR2 SQIVND (reference sequence). The CDR3 loop spans 15 amino acids. The V gene end was trimmed by 3 bases and the J gene end by 2 bases; junction bases not matched to a gene: 5. CDR3 bases: TGTGCCAGTAGTATCGGGGCGGGAGCCACAGATACGCAGTATTTT. It specifies CASSIGAGATDTQYF.

The chain joins TRBV29-1 to TRBJ1-1; D perhaps matches TRBD1 (5 bases). Germline V lookup: CDR1 SQVTM, CDR2 ANQGSEA. The CDR3 extends over 14 amino acids. The V gene lost 7 bases and the J gene lost 1 base, with 16 bases spanning the gap. CDR3 sequence reads: CSARHIGENTEAFF. The CDR3, as DNA: TGCAGCGCCCGCCATATAGGGGAGAACACTGAAGCTTTCTTT.

The V gene is TRBV28, the J gene TRBJ2-7; TRBD2 agrees at 7 bases. CDR1 and CDR2 (germline): MDHEN, SYDVKM. The CDR3 sequence is 13 residues long. After removal of 6 bases from V and 0 bases from J, the junction contained 2 bases not matched to a gene. CDR3 in DNA: TGTGCCAGCAGGGGCGGGGGCTCCTACGAGCAGTACTTC. This sequence encodes CASRGGGSYEQYF.

The chain combines TRBV10-2 with TRBJ2-6; D is undetermined. V gave up 0 bases and J gave up 0 bases, with 6 bases separating them. The CDR3 consists of 16 residues. Germline-derived CDR1 and CDR2 are WSHSY and SAAADI. This CDR3 is CASSESKPSGANVLTF. The CDR3, as DNA: TGCGCCAGCAGTGAGTCGAAGCCCTCTGGGGCCAACGTCCTGACTTTC.

The chain carries TRBV11-2 and TRBJ2-3; the match to TRBD1 covers 8 bases. The CDR3 consists of 14 residues. Germline values: CDR1 SGHAT, CDR2 FQNNGV. V shed 5 bases, J shed 2 bases, and the junction held 3 bases outside the gene matches. As DNA, the CDR3 is TGTGCCAGCAGCCGACAGGGGACCACAGATACGCAGTATTTT. Its translation is CASSRQGTTDTQYF.

The rearrangement uses TRBV4-3 and TRBJ2-3; TRBD2 might be the D (6 bases). V gave up 4 bases and J gave up 2 bases, with 16 bases separating them. Germline loops: CDR1 LGHNA, CDR2 YSLEER. The CDR3 contains 16 residues. In nucleotides, the CDR3 is TGCGCCAGCAGCCTCCAAGGAGGGACTGTCACAGATACGCAGTATTTT. Its protein product is CASSLQGGTVTDTQYF.

The chain combines TRBV7-6 with TRBJ2-7, with D unresolved. V lost 5 bases and J lost 0, with 11 bases in between. The germline CDR1 and CDR2 sequences are SGHVS and FNYEAQ. The CDR3 covers 14 residues. CDR3: CASSSVRFSYEQYF. In nucleotides, the CDR3 is TGTGCCAGCAGCAGTGTGAGATTCTCCTACGAGCAGTACTTC. The whole variable domain, filled in from reference TRBV7-6 and TRBJ2-7, reads GAGVSQSPRYKVTKRGQDVALRCDPISGHVSLYWYRQALGQGPEFLTYFNYEAQQDKSGLPNDRFSAERPEGSISTLTIQRTEQRDSAMYRCASSSVRFSYEQYFGPGTRLTVT.